This is a list of T cell receptor beta chains from one sample in a study of blood T cell repertoires in COVID-19. The repertoire was sequenced with immunoSEQ multiplex PCR; TCRdb's copy has only in-frame clones and lacks some. The sample lists hundreds of thousands of clones, roughly 88% occurring once. The sequencing sample was made of peripheral blood. The source of these receptors is a woman aged 25 to 39 with active or convalescent COVID-19. The CDR3 runs from the conserved cysteine through the conserved F or W. Fields, in order: J gene, V gene, D gene, clone size, CDR3 DNA, CDR3 protein. D genes are given only for firm matches. Expanded clones get a size class; other rows say once, few or many, or leave the size out.

j_gene: TRBJ2-1
v_gene: TRBV7-2
d_gene: -
abundance: -
CDR3nt: TGTGCCAGCAGCTTAGAGACCACGGGGTTTCGGTTCTTC
CDR3aa: CASSLETTGFRFF

j_gene: TRBJ2-1
v_gene: TRBV5-4
d_gene: -
abundance: -
CDR3nt: TGTGCCACGCAATCTCAGGGGGGTTCCTACAATGAGCAGTTCTTC
CDR3aa: CATQSQGGSYNEQFF

j_gene: TRBJ2-7
v_gene: TRBV6-1
d_gene: -
abundance: -
CDR3nt: TGTGCCAGCAGTGAAGGGTACGGTCCCCTCCCCTACGAGCAGTACTTC
CDR3aa: CASSEGYGPLPYEQYF

j_gene: TRBJ2-3
v_gene: TRBV19
d_gene: TRBD1
abundance: -
CDR3nt: TGTGCCAGTAGTGCCGACAGGGCCAGAGATACGCAGTATTTT
CDR3aa: CASSADRARDTQYF

j_gene: TRBJ1-3
v_gene: TRBV27
d_gene: -
abundance: -
CDR3nt: TGTGCCAGCAGTTTACGGCCAGGCTCTGGAAACACCATATATTTT
CDR3aa: CASSLRPGSGNTIYF

j_gene: TRBJ2-1
v_gene: TRBV5-1
d_gene: -
abundance: -
CDR3nt: TGCGCCAGCACCCCCTTTGAGGGAAGCTCCTACAATGAGCAGTTCTTC
CDR3aa: CASTPFEGSSYNEQFF

j_gene: TRBJ1-2
v_gene: TRBV7-9
d_gene: -
abundance: -
CDR3nt: TGTGCCAGCACCCCCGTTTCGGCGAGGGCTGGCTACACCTTC
CDR3aa: CASTPVSARAGYTF

j_gene: TRBJ2-7
v_gene: TRBV20-1
d_gene: TRBD2
abundance: -
CDR3nt: TGCAGTGCTAGTTTCCTAGCGGGGGGCGGAGTTCGCGAGCAGTACTTC
CDR3aa: CSASFLAGGGVREQYF

j_gene: TRBJ1-2
v_gene: TRBV5-1
d_gene: TRBD1
abundance: -
CDR3nt: TGCGCCAGCAGCTCAAGGACAGGAACGAACTATGGCTACACCTTC
CDR3aa: CASSSRTGTNYGYTF

j_gene: TRBJ2-1
v_gene: TRBV7-2
d_gene: TRBD2
abundance: -
CDR3nt: TGTGCCAGCAGCTTATGGCTAGCGGGAAGCTCCTACAATGAGCAGTTCTTC
CDR3aa: CASSLWLAGSSYNEQFF

j_gene: TRBJ1-1
v_gene: TRBV24-1
d_gene: TRBD1
abundance: -
CDR3nt: TGTGCCACCAGTGATTCCGCAGACAGGGTGAACACTGAAGCTTTCTTT
CDR3aa: CATSDSADRVNTEAFF

j_gene: TRBJ2-1
v_gene: TRBV18
d_gene: TRBD1
abundance: -
CDR3nt: TGTGCCAGCTCACAGCGCCCATCACAGGGGGAAACCTACAATGAGCAGTTCTTC
CDR3aa: CASSQRPSQGETYNEQFF

j_gene: TRBJ2-1
v_gene: TRBV9
d_gene: -
abundance: -
CDR3nt: TGTGCCAGCAGCGTAGACGGTTTCAATGAGCAGTTCTTC
CDR3aa: CASSVDGFNEQFF

j_gene: TRBJ1-1
v_gene: TRBV6-5
d_gene: TRBD1
abundance: -
CDR3nt: TGTGCCAGCAGTCCCGGACAGGGGAACACTGAAGCTTTCTTT
CDR3aa: CASSPGQGNTEAFF

j_gene: TRBJ2-7
v_gene: TRBV6-5
d_gene: TRBD1
abundance: -
CDR3nt: TGTGCCAGTGGGACAGGGAGCTCCTACGAGCAGTACTTC
CDR3aa: CASGTGSSYEQYF

j_gene: TRBJ1-3
v_gene: TRBV6-1
d_gene: -
abundance: -
CDR3nt: TGTGCCAGCAGTGAAATCAGGGGCGACACCATATATTTT
CDR3aa: CASSEIRGDTIYF

j_gene: TRBJ1-5
v_gene: TRBV24-1
d_gene: TRBD1
abundance: -
CDR3nt: TGTGCCACCAGTGATCAGGACAGGGATCAGCCCCAGCATTTT
CDR3aa: CATSDQDRDQPQHF

j_gene: TRBJ1-1
v_gene: TRBV5-1
d_gene: -
abundance: -
CDR3nt: TGCGCCAGCAGATTGGACGGGTTGAACACTGAAGCTTTCTTT
CDR3aa: CASRLDGLNTEAFF

j_gene: TRBJ2-3
v_gene: TRBV27
d_gene: TRBD2
abundance: few
CDR3nt: TGTGCCAGCAGTGCCACTAGCGGGAGGACCTTACAGCAGTATTTT
CDR3aa: CASSATSGRTLQQYF

j_gene: TRBJ2-7
v_gene: TRBV3-1/TRBV3-2
d_gene: TRBD2
abundance: -
CDR3nt: TGTGCCAGCAGCCAAGGTACTAGCGGGGGGGGACGCTACGAGCAGTACTTC
CDR3aa: CASSQGTSGGGRYEQYF

j_gene: TRBJ1-2
v_gene: TRBV9
d_gene: -
abundance: -
CDR3nt: TGTGCCAGCAGCCCACGGGAGGAAGCTAACTATGGCTACACCTTC
CDR3aa: CASSPREEANYGYTF

j_gene: TRBJ1-2
v_gene: TRBV13
d_gene: -
abundance: -
CDR3nt: TGTGCCAGCAGCCCCGGGTCCTATGGCTACACCTTC
CDR3aa: CASSPGSYGYTF

j_gene: TRBJ1-6
v_gene: TRBV7-9
d_gene: TRBD1
abundance: -
CDR3nt: TGTGCCAGCAGCACGGGGACAGCGAGTCCCTATAATTCACCCCTCCACTTT
CDR3aa: CASSTGTASPYNSPLHF

j_gene: TRBJ1-1
v_gene: TRBV3-1/TRBV3-2
d_gene: -
abundance: -
CDR3nt: TGTGCCAGCAGCCAAGAAATGGACAATGTGAACACTGAAGCTTTCTTT
CDR3aa: CASSQEMDNVNTEAFF

j_gene: TRBJ2-3
v_gene: TRBV4-1
d_gene: TRBD2
abundance: -
CDR3nt: TGCGCCAGCAGCCAGAACCTAGCGGCTGGCACAGATACGCAGTATTTT
CDR3aa: CASSQNLAAGTDTQYF

j_gene: TRBJ2-5
v_gene: TRBV27
d_gene: TRBD2
abundance: -
CDR3nt: TGTGCCAGCAGTCTCTCCCCAGGGAGGGCACAAGAGACCCAGTACTTC
CDR3aa: CASSLSPGRAQETQYF

j_gene: TRBJ2-1
v_gene: TRBV7-2
d_gene: TRBD2
abundance: -
CDR3nt: TGTGCCAGCAGCTTATACGCTAGCGGGACGTACAATGAGCAGTTCTTC
CDR3aa: CASSLYASGTYNEQFF

j_gene: TRBJ2-3
v_gene: TRBV18
d_gene: TRBD2
abundance: -
CDR3nt: TGTGCCAGCTCACCTGCGGCACTAGCGGGGTACACAGATACGCAGTATTTT
CDR3aa: CASSPAALAGYTDTQYF

j_gene: TRBJ2-7
v_gene: TRBV28
d_gene: -
abundance: -
CDR3nt: TGTGCCACTGCTCTATACGGGACTTATTACGAGCAGTACTTC
CDR3aa: CATALYGTYYEQYF

j_gene: TRBJ1-1
v_gene: TRBV5-8
d_gene: -
abundance: once
CDR3nt: TGTGCCAGCAGCTGGTCCGGACAGTTGAACACTGAAGCTTTCTTT
CDR3aa: CASSWSGQLNTEAFF

j_gene: TRBJ2-1
v_gene: TRBV3-1/TRBV3-2
d_gene: TRBD2
abundance: -
CDR3nt: TGTGCCAGCAGCCAAGGGGGGGAGGGCCAGCAGTTCTTC
CDR3aa: CASSQGGEGQQFF

j_gene: TRBJ2-7
v_gene: TRBV5-6
d_gene: -
abundance: -
CDR3nt: TGTGCCAGCAGCCGCAATGGACAGACCTACGAGCAGTACTTC
CDR3aa: CASSRNGQTYEQYF

j_gene: TRBJ2-2
v_gene: TRBV5-6
d_gene: -
abundance: -
CDR3nt: TGTGCCAGCAGCCGGCCGGGGGCCGGGGAGCTGTTTTTT
CDR3aa: CASSRPGAGELFF

j_gene: TRBJ2-1
v_gene: TRBV5-1
d_gene: TRBD2
abundance: -
CDR3nt: TGCGCCAGCAGCTTGGTTGGCCTAGCGGGAGGTTGGAGTGAGCAGTTCTTC
CDR3aa: CASSLVGLAGGWSEQFF

j_gene: TRBJ1-5
v_gene: TRBV7-2
d_gene: -
abundance: -
CDR3nt: TGTGCCAGCAGCGGAAGATCGGGATTCGGTTCTCAGCCCCAGCATTTT
CDR3aa: CASSGRSGFGSQPQHF

j_gene: TRBJ2-5
v_gene: TRBV4-1
d_gene: TRBD2
abundance: once
CDR3nt: TGCGCCAGCAGCCAAGTACCCAAAGGCGGGGGGACTCAAGAGACCCAGTACTTC
CDR3aa: CASSQVPKGGGTQETQYF

j_gene: TRBJ2-2
v_gene: TRBV5-6
d_gene: -
abundance: -
CDR3nt: TGTGCCAGCAGCTCAACTAGGAGGACCGGGGAGCTGTTTTTT
CDR3aa: CASSSTRRTGELFF

j_gene: TRBJ1-3
v_gene: TRBV19
d_gene: -
abundance: -
CDR3nt: TGTGCCAGTAGTATTCGGCAGGGTCACCTAACGTCTGGAAACACCATATATTTT
CDR3aa: CASSIRQGHLTSGNTIYF

j_gene: TRBJ2-1
v_gene: TRBV5-6
d_gene: -
abundance: -
CDR3nt: TGTGCCAGCAGCTTGGCTGTCAATGAGCAGTTCTTC
CDR3aa: CASSLAVNEQFF

j_gene: TRBJ1-6
v_gene: TRBV27
d_gene: -
abundance: -
CDR3nt: TGTGCCAGCAGCGTAGGGGTCGAGTTAGGACCCCTCCACTTT
CDR3aa: CASSVGVELGPLHF

j_gene: TRBJ1-4
v_gene: TRBV9
d_gene: -
abundance: once
CDR3nt: TGTGCCAGCAGCGGACCGGGGGATGAAAAACTGTTTTTT
CDR3aa: CASSGPGDEKLFF

j_gene: TRBJ1-1
v_gene: TRBV6-1
d_gene: -
abundance: once
CDR3nt: TGTGCCAGCAGTGACAGGGTGAACACTGAAGCTTTCTTT
CDR3aa: CASSDRVNTEAFF

j_gene: TRBJ2-1
v_gene: TRBV27
d_gene: -
abundance: -
CDR3nt: TGTGCCAGCAGTTTATCCCAGGGCTCCTACAATGAGCAGTTCTTC
CDR3aa: CASSLSQGSYNEQFF